The present entry profiles one T cell receptor beta chain with its context. The target of this receptor is not known. No quality values exist for individual bases; no much larger clone is one base distant. The library was generated by the immunoSEQ multiplex PCR assay. Deep sequencing of rearranged TCR beta loci, alongside multiparametric flow cytometry, was used to profile T cell repertoires. TCRdb mirrors the immuneACCESS table, restricted to in-frame sequences. Some clones are absent from its copies; in checked studies, under half trace to an unresolved V gene, and the reason for the others is unknown. Within this sample are about 26,000 clones, with around 83% of them counted one time only. 3.7% of the sample belongs to the ten largest clones. This sample was included in a study of lymphopenia after photon versus proton radiotherapy (dated by TCRdb to the late 2010s). Notes on the research overall: In patients with gastrointestinal tumors who developed high-grade lymphopenia, the study compared the immunological effects of photon radiation therapy with those of proton radiation therapy. The goal of the study was to describe how the two radiation modalities differ in their effects on the immune system. The roughly 18 patients in the cohort had gastrointestinal tumors, were treated with either photon or proton therapy, and subsequently developed lymphopenia. The study at large found these results: Relative stability during treatment was observed in proton-treated patients, whereas loss of naive T cells and TCR diversity and gain of effector/memory populations were observed in photon-treated patients. After the lymphocyte count nadir, photon-treated repertoires showed oligoclonal expansion, especially of CD8+ Temra cells, which drove the drop in diversity. The survival association was examined only in patients who died, and the authors described better survival with proton therapy as a possibility, not as a demonstrated result. Across the cohort, a larger post-nadir drop in TCR diversity was inversely correlated with overall survival time among patients who died.

The CDR3 measures 15 amino acids from cysteine to phenylalanine. Left in the record is the CDR3 DNA by itself, 45 bases read in frame from the first base. CDR1 and CDR2, looked up from the germline V gene, are SGHDN and FVKESK. Here V drops 4 bases and J drops 1 base, and the junction holds 3 bases not matched to any gene. The sample consisted of peripheral blood, taken from a patient treated with photon-based radiotherapy. The chain employs TRBV14 and TRBJ2-5; 10 bases in the middle match TRBD2. The source is a woman between 50 and 59 years old with pancreatic cancer. The DNA sequence follows: TGTGCCAGCAGCCGGACTAGCGGAATCCAAGAGACCCAGTACTTC. It specifies CASSRTSGIQETQYF.